This T cell receptor (beta chain) was profiled in a study of cytomegalovirus exposure and HLA in healthy donors (TCRdb year 2017). Describing the broader study: According to an earlier analysis of 587 of the donors, about 190 million T cells yielded roughly 110 million unique TCR beta sequences and roughly 280 Gb of sequence data. Donor age, sex, ethnicity and CMV serostatus were compiled together with the repertoire data. Of the 300 to 500 genotyped donors, more than 75% were placed in the genetic ancestry cluster associated with self-reported Caucasian donors. Typing coverage varied by locus: roughly 620-640 donors for A, B, C, DRB1 and DQB1; approximately 500 for DQA1; about 570 for DPA1; approximately 450 for DPB1. HLA typing included class I and class II loci at four-digit resolution. In an earlier analysis of 500 to 650 of the donors, high-throughput TCR beta sequencing was used to judge whether each TCR beta V gene segment behaved as functional or pseudogenic. To predict cytomegalovirus infection status, the study brought together high-throughput TCR immunosequencing, statistical association of individual TCRs with disease status, and machine learning. Rather than drawing on any new phenotypic data, the later analysis identified candidate immune exposures from TCR beta sequences and the way those sequences occurred across donors. All discovery cohort repertoires had been generated using a single sequencing platform. The T cell repertoires of about 700 subjects were profiled by immunosequencing and related to cytomegalovirus serostatus. Because of strong linkage in the cohort, roughly five DR-DQ haplotypes were treated as single units for association and clustering. An early release covering about 600 HLA-typed donors comprised roughly 300 gigabases of sequencing data and around 86 million unique TCR sequences. Besides the first cohort of approximately 670 subjects, a separate validation cohort made up of 120 different subjects was used. Genome-wide SNP genotypes for about 65% of the 666 donors were used in a later genetic analysis, which treated that subset as a discovery cohort. On average, roughly 250,000 unique TCR beta nucleotide sequences were sequenced per donor among roughly 430 genotyped donors of the cohort, with 15% to 20% of those sequences being non-productive. A later analysis re-examined previously published TCR beta repertoires from roughly 720 donors and added high-resolution HLA genotyping to investigate patterns of TCR occurrence. The study aimed to test whether signatures of past pathogen exposure could be identified by cataloging public T cell receptors.

This clone was seen only a few times. This clone's antigen is unknown. Within one base of it there is no much larger clone, and no base qualities were kept. Summary of the overall study and its limitations: The classifier was reported to diagnose cytomegalovirus status with high specificity and sensitivity in both the original cohort and the validation cohort. A later analysis found that most CMV-associated TCR beta chains appeared HLA-restricted, with HLA associations seemingly driven largely by CMV exposure. Most TCR sequences were observed very rarely across donors, whereas some public TCRs were present in many individuals. The presence/absence analyses assumed that sequencing depth was roughly uniform across donors, and that assumption may not be true. A further reported finding was that TCR beta sequences accurately predicted the HLA-A and HLA-B alleles for most subjects in the first cohort. Compared with equally common non-associated chains, HLA-associated TCR beta chains in a later analysis were more clonally expanded and had lower generation probabilities. The earlier analysis of about 600 of the donors excluded some 16 rarely observed V segments, including chromosome 9 orphons, because counts were too low. Linkage disequilibrium might explain the correlated functional status among segregating V segments, but an unknown experimental factor could not be ruled out. A few of the identified cytomegalovirus-associated TCR beta chains were confirmed in vitro to be specific for cytomegalovirus antigens. A total of some 180 TCR beta chains were listed by the study as associated with cytomegalovirus. When HLA alleles, especially DR and DQ, strongly co-occurred, attributing TCR associations to individual alleles was difficult. The sequencing pipeline was judged likely to have produced a cluster of highly shared sequence variants as a technical artifact. According to a later genetic analysis, donors in an Asian-associated ancestry cluster had fewer N-insertions in productive TCRs than the approximately 700-donor mean. The authors suggested that the approach could potentially be extended to other disease states and immunological phenotypes. A later analysis reported that several top co-occurrence clusters appeared linked to parvovirus B19, influenza, CMV and Epstein-Barr virus. In a later genetic analysis, a missense DCLRE1C variant was associated with V-gene and J-gene trimming of TCR beta chains, and the association was replicated in an independent cohort. A later analysis associated about 16,000 TCR beta sequences with specific HLA alleles at a false discovery rate of 0.05. Because some donors lacked HLA typing at each locus, the association tests relied only on the typed subset. In an earlier analysis of some 550 of the donors, most TCR beta V segments were observed in productive rearrangements about 90% or about 30% of the time, broadly matching IMGT annotations. Only TCR beta chains were sequenced in this cohort, and the absence of alpha or paired-chain data limited detectable features. In a later analysis, TCR association rates were found to vary across HLA loci, with the most associated TCRs seen for DRB1 alleles and the fewest for HLA-C alleles. For the cohort, immune exposure information was limited to CMV serostatus. Some IMGT-functional V segments, including TRBV6-2 and TRBV6-3, could not be told apart with the 87-base-pair reads, so those segments were excluded.

The cohort consisted of hundreds of healthy bone marrow donors. At the time of sampling, every cohort member was nominally healthy, though immune exposures that went unrecorded were likely present. The donor tested CMV seropositive, placing the donor among the roughly 270 seropositive members of the cohort. Every donor gave a peripheral blood sample, and the peripheral blood mononuclear cells from that sample were used for TCR beta sequencing. The Qiagen DNeasy Blood Extraction Kit was used to extract genomic DNA from the blood cell samples. Compared with germline, V lacks 0 bases and J lacks 9 bases; bases without a gene match: 7. Its CDR3 holds 14 amino acids, cysteine through phenylalanine. Only CDR3 DNA is held: 42 bases, read in frame from base 1. CDR1 and CDR2, looked up from the germline V gene (reference sequence), are SGHNT and YYREEE. Receptor amplification or capture employed the immunoSEQ multiplex PCR assay. A mixture of 60 forward primers for TCR Vbeta segments and 13 reverse primers for TCR Jbeta segments was used in the multiplex PCR. The CDR3 region of rearranged TCR beta genes was amplified from genomic DNA with a multiplex PCR assay. The amplified TCR beta libraries were sequenced on the Illumina HiSeq System as 87-base-pair reads. The study's processing was this. A later analysis tallied 80 million to 95 million unique TCR beta chains across the 700 or so repertoires, and about 10 million of those chains were shared by two or more donors. To remove PCR and sequencing errors, raw reads were error-corrected and collapsed into unique sequences using a nearest-neighbor algorithm that merged closely related sequences. Alignment of CDR3 sequences to IMGT reference sequences was used to assign V, D and J gene segments. For a sequence to be retained, at least a six-nucleotide match to both a V gene segment and a J gene segment was required. A rearrangement counted as productive if the CDR3 had no stop codons and remained in frame with V and J, and every other rearrangement counted as non-productive. Following IMGT convention, CDR3 was defined as the stretch from the second conserved V-encoded cysteine to the conserved J-encoded phenylalanine. Sequences without an unambiguous match to a single V gene segment were excluded from the earlier analysis of 587 of the donors. In an earlier analysis of several hundred of the donors, V segments were called functional above 56.7% productive rearrangements and were called segregating when the between-donor standard deviation exceeded 5%. To diagnose cytomegalovirus status from the catalog of TCR beta chain sequences, a statistical classification framework was built. In a later analysis, V and J genes were assigned by comparing TCR nucleotide sequences against IMGT/GENE-DB human TR gene sequences. The TCRdist pipeline was used in a later analysis to assign CDR3 sequences and most-parsimonious VDJ recombination scenarios. In a later analysis, every TCR beta chain was defined by the combination of its CDR3 amino acid sequence and its V-gene family, and reads without a unique V-gene family were dropped. A later analysis removed 550 to 700 highly shared, low-generation-probability nucleotide sequences to deal with suspected cross-contamination and a sequencing artifact. For each public chain, a later analysis derived a clonal expansion index from normalized ranks of inferred template counts within each repertoire. In a later analysis, generation probabilities were computed using a VDJ recombination model fitted to out-of-frame rearrangements, and the results were checked against IGoR. In a later analysis, TCR-TCR, TCR-HLA and TCR-CMV co-occurrence was scored with hypergeometric tests, and a repertoire-size bias correction was applied to TCR pairs. To estimate false discovery rates, a later analysis permuted the HLA or CMV assignments 20 times. In a later analysis, co-occurring TCRs were grouped with DBSCAN, and TCRdist sequence similarity was added when clustering was performed within HLA-allele-positive subsets. Repertoires with fewer than 30,000 or more than 120,000 public chains were left out of co-occurrence clustering, as were five repertoires with anomalous nucleotide sharing. TCRdb limited this immuneACCESS table to in-frame rearrangements with V and J called. A share of clones is missing; checked studies link under half to unresolved V genes, and the rest is unexplained. V, J and clone size are taken as reported in that table, and D and trimming were inferred from the DNA itself. The sample profile shows around 190,000 clones; roughly 8.7% of them were found once. Less than 1.5% of the sample lies in the top ten.

The V and J segments used are TRBV5-4 and TRBJ2-5, and 8 junctional nucleotides match TRBD2. The origin of this receptor is a woman aged 25 to 39 in good health and CMV-seropositive. Sequenced sample: PBMCs. CDR3 loop: CASSLVGTSVAQYF. The DNA reads TGTGCCAGCAGCTTGGTTGGGACTAGTGTGGCCCAGTACTTC. With the rest looked up from the reference TRBV5-4 and TRBJ2-5 genes rather than sequenced, the full variable domain is ETGVTQSPTHLIKTRGQQVTLRCSSQSGHNTVSWYQQALGQGPQFIFQYYREEENGRGNFPPRFSGLQFPNYSSELNVNALELDDSALYLCASSLVGTSVAQYFGPGTRLLVL.